A single sample gave rise to the 15 T cell receptor beta chains below, sequenced in a study of T cells in Graves' hyperthyroidism and ophthalmopathy. From RNA transcripts, TCR beta CDR3 regions were amplified. Researchers ran a first-round RT-PCR on the TCR CDR3 using the HTBI primer set. Using its own MiXCR run on the multiplex PCR reads, TCRdb lists one record per CDR3 protein. This sample has about 510,000 distinct CDR3 sequences; around 13% occur once, and the top ten carry around 14%. What was sequenced was blood. Source of these receptors: a woman in her 40s with Graves' hyperthyroidism.

The table lists this clonotype with a few counts. The genes are TRBV5-1 and TRBJ2-2; 9 bases align to TRBD1. The germline V gene has CDR1 SGHRS and CDR2 YFSETQ. The CDR3 runs to 15 residues. V shed 5 bases, J shed 0 bases, and the junction held 2 bases outside the gene matches. In DNA form, the CDR3 reads TGCGCCAGCAGTGGGACAGGGACGAACACCGGGGAGCTGTTTTTT. The encoded protein is CASSGTGTNTGELFF. The whole variable domain, filled in from reference TRBV5-1 and TRBJ2-2, reads KAGVTQTPRYLIKTRGQQVTLSCSPISGHRSVSWYQQTPGQGLQFLFEYFSETQRNKGNFPGRFSGRQFSNSRSEMNVSTLELGDSALYLCASSGTGTNTGELFFGEGSRLTVL.

This clonotype was seen repeatedly, ten times or more. The V and J genes are TRBV5-1 and TRBJ2-7, with 12 positions matching TRBD2. Trimming removed 4 bases from V and 3 bases from J; junction bases left unmatched: 11. The CDR3 covers 17 residues. Germline values: CDR1 SGHRS, CDR2 YFSETQ. In DNA form, the CDR3 reads TGCGCCAGCAGCGGAGCTAGCGGGAGGGGGTTTCTCTACGAGCAGTACTTC. It yields the protein CASSGASGRGFLYEQYF.

The table lists this clonotype with many counts. The chain is built from TRBV13 and TRBJ2-7; perhaps TRBD2 as D (6 bases). Trimming removed 5 bases at V and 5 bases at J, with 10 bases between. The CDR3 is 12 amino acids. Germline CDR1 PRHDT, CDR2 FYEKMQ (reference sequence). DNA for the CDR3: TGTGCCAGCAGCACGCGGGACCACGAGCAGTACTTC. Protein: CASSTRDHEQYF.

The chain uses TRBV7-8 and TRBJ1-2, with D possibly matching TRBD1 (5 bases). The CDR3 spans 15 residues. The germline CDR1 and CDR2 sequences are SGHVS and FQNEAQ. Trimming took 4 bases from V and 5 from J, leaving 17 bases between them. The CDR3 reads CASSSPGTAGYGYTF. CDR3 nucleotides: TGTGCCAGCAGCTCCCCCGGGACTGCTGGGTATGGCTACACCTTC. Combining the CDR3 with reference TRBV7-8 and TRBJ1-2 gives the whole variable domain GAGVSQSPRYKVAKRGQDVALRCDPISGHVSLFWYQQALGQGPEFLTYFQNEAQLDKSGLPSDRFFAERPEGSVSTLKIQRTQQEDSAVYLCASSSPGTAGYGYTFGSGTRLTVV.

This clonotype occurred many times. V usage is TRBV3-1 and J usage is TRBJ2-3, with 9 bases aligning to TRBD2. Germline lookup yields CDR1 LGHDT and CDR2 YNNKEL (reference sequence). V gave up 1 base and J gave up 2 bases; unmatched junction bases: 4. This CDR3 is built from 16 residues. Here the CDR3 DNA reads TGTGCCAGCAGCCAAGGCGGGAGGGCCTTCACAGATACGCAGTATTTT. Its translation: CASSQGGRAFTDTQYF.

This chain uses TRBV19 with TRBJ1-5; 9 bases match TRBD1. In germline, CDR1 is LNHDA, CDR2 SQIVND (reference sequence). CDR3 length: 15 residues. Germline trimming cut 4 bases from V and 3 bases from J; bases unmatched to any gene: 4. CDR3 residues: CASSTGQGINQPQHF. The CDR3, as DNA: TGTGCCAGTAGTACGGGACAGGGTATCAATCAGCCCCAGCATTTT. Complete variable domain (other parts from reference TRBV19 and TRBJ1-5): DGGITQSPKYLFRKEGQNVTLSCEQNLNHDAMYWYRQDPGQGLRLIYYSQIVNDFQKGDIAEGYSVSREKKESFPLTVTSAQKNPTAFYLCASSTGQGINQPQHFGDGTRLSIL.

Written as DNA, the CDR3 is TGCGCCAGCAGCTTACGGGGGGACCGCGAGCAGTACTTC. It specifies CASSLRGDREQYF. The chain links TRBV5-1 to TRBJ2-7; 7 nucleotides align to TRBD2. Germline V gene lookup returns CDR1 SGHRS and CDR2 YFSETQ. V was clipped by 2 bases and J by 6 bases; unmatched bases: 5. This CDR3 is 13 amino acids long.

This clonotype showed up many times. This chain joins TRBV6-4 and TRBJ2-3; 8 nucleotides line up with TRBD1. This CDR3 has 15 amino acids. V shed 6 bases, J shed 1 base, and the junction held 6 bases outside the gene matches. Germline V gene lookup returns CDR1 MRHNA and CDR2 SNTAGT. The CDR3 protein is CASSLTGGRTDTQYF. In DNA form, the CDR3 reads TGTGCCAGCAGCCTAACAGGGGGACGCACAGATACGCAGTATTTT.

This clonotype was found many times. The V gene is TRBV20-1, the J gene TRBJ2-1, with D possibly matching TRBD2 (7 bases). Trimming removed 1 base from V and 5 bases from J, with 21 bases in between. The CDR3 length is 17 residues. Germline V gene lookup returns CDR1 DFQATT and CDR2 SNEGSKA (reference sequence). CDR3: CSARGGGVAGHDNEQFF. The CDR3 DNA follows: TGCAGTGCTAGAGGAGGGGGGGTAGCAGGTCATGACAATGAGCAGTTCTTC.

The chain is built from TRBV18 and TRBJ1-3; D is undetermined. The germline gives CDR1 KGHSH, CDR2 LQKENI. CDR3 size: 17 residues. The V and J ends lost 0 bases and 0 bases respectively, with 12 bases between them. CDR3 DNA: TGTGCCAGCTCACCACCCGTCGGCAGCCTCTCTGGAAACACCATATATTTT. Encoded protein: CASSPPVGSLSGNTIYF.

This clonotype was recorded a few times. This chain joins TRBV29-1 and TRBJ2-7, with D unclear. V lost 6 bases and J 3 bases, leaving 9 bases between the germline ends. From germline, CDR1 is SQVTM and CDR2 ANQGSEA. This CDR3 contains 11 residues. This CDR3 reads CSVNKNYEQYF. The CDR3 DNA sequence: TGCAGCGTCAACAAGAACTACGAGCAGTACTTC.

There are many counts of this clonotype. The J gene is TRBJ1-1, the V gene TRBV12-3 or TRBV12-4, with D perhaps TRBD1 (5 bases). Trimming shortened V by 1 base and J by 3 bases, and 18 bases separated the two germline ends. The CDR3 is 17 amino acids. CDR3 coding DNA: TGTGCCAGCAGTTTAGAAGTCCGTGCACAGGTGGACACTGAAGCTTTCTTT. Translated, it gives CASSLEVRAQVDTEAFF.

This clonotype was recorded at least ten times. This chain joins TRBV28 and TRBJ1-1; D might be TRBD1 (6 bases). Trimming stripped 1 base from V and 0 bases from J, with 9 bases between. Germline-derived CDR1 and CDR2 are MDHEN and SYDVKM. The CDR3 has 15 amino acids. The CDR3 loop is CASSLLQGLNTEAFF. CDR3 nucleotide sequence: TGTGCCAGCAGTTTATTACAGGGTTTGAACACTGAAGCTTTCTTT.

This clonotype has just a few counts. This chain uses TRBV29-1 with TRBJ2-7; possibly TRBD2 for D (5 bases). There are 14 residues in the CDR3. The V and J ends lost 7 bases and 4 bases respectively, with 20 bases between them. In germline, CDR1 is SQVTM, CDR2 ANQGSEA. CDR3 residues: CSGQVADSGYEQYF. In nucleotides, the CDR3 is TGCAGCGGACAAGTGGCGGACTCTGGATACGAGCAGTACTTC.

This clonotype was seen ten or more times. V and J are TRBV7-9 and TRBJ2-2; 7 bases line up with TRBD2. The germline CDR1 and CDR2 sequences are SEHNR and FQNEAQ (reference sequence). The V gene end was trimmed by 5 bases and the J gene end by 1 base; junction bases not matched to a gene: 1. This CDR3 spans 14 amino acids. The CDR3 loop reads CASSPSGNTGELFF. The CDR3 bases are TGTGCCAGCAGCCCTAGCGGGAACACCGGGGAGCTGTTTTTT.